This TCR beta chain is drawn from a study of blood T cell repertoires in COVID-19. Background on the study: Whether acute or convalescent, the COVID-19 samples came from the United States, Italy and Spain. Sources were T cells, B-cell-depleted T cells, or PBMCs; the material itself was cDNA or gDNA.

In the authors' workflow: The assay estimated nucleated cells by amplifying reference gene primers. Assay: immunoSEQ multiplex PCR; the TCRdb copy retains only in-frame clones and omits some. The V and J calls and clone size come from that table; D and trimming were worked out from the DNA. The sample consists of over 150,000 clones, over 75% of them appearing once. Patients at the Seattle site were enrolled during active infection and followed longitudinally. The J segment lost 8 bases and the V segment lost 4 bases, leaving 3 bases of the junction unmatched. CDR1 is MNHEY and CDR2 is SMNVEV in the germline V gene (reference sequence). The CDR3 totals 13 residues.

The TCR sequence derives from a man older than 75 with COVID-19, enrolled during active disease. The chain is built from TRBV27 and TRBJ1-2; TRBD1 matches 11 bases. The sample consisted of peripheral blood. CDR3 DNA sequence: TGTGCCAGCAGTTGGGACAGGGGGTACGGCTACACCTTC. Translating it yields CASSWDRGYGYTF.